This TCR beta chain was recorded in a study of shared clonotypes between healthy human individuals. Study in general: Each donor's CD8 memory used one plate, CD8 naive two, each CD4 subset three. Study results and caveats: The generation probabilities recorded for non-shared clonotypes fell below those of clonotypes shared by all four donors. Only blood underwent sampling, and tissue repertoires likely differ.

The V gene lost 3 bases and the J gene lost 4 bases, with 9 bases spanning the gap. The CDR3 length is 14 residues. CDR1 and CDR2 (germline): KGHSH, LQKENI. Those who donated, Caucasian adults without exception, all lived in Nashville, Tennessee. This clone appeared a single time. What it binds is unknown. Libraries were prepared by immunoSEQ multiplex PCR; TCRdb keeps only in-frame clonotypes and omits some of them. Seen here are 1.4 million to 1.5 million clones, approximately 96% observed once, and the top ten hold 0.95% to 1.5%. The sequencing sample was made of naive CD4+ T cells sorted from blood. Subset described: CD45RA+ positively selected. The gene calls are TRBV18 and TRBJ1-4, with D uncertain. This TCR came from a man in his thirties or forties in good health. The CDR3 sequence: CASSPAQLNEKLFF. The CDR3 DNA reads as TGTGCCAGCTCACCCGCACAGCTTAATGAAAAACTGTTTTTT.